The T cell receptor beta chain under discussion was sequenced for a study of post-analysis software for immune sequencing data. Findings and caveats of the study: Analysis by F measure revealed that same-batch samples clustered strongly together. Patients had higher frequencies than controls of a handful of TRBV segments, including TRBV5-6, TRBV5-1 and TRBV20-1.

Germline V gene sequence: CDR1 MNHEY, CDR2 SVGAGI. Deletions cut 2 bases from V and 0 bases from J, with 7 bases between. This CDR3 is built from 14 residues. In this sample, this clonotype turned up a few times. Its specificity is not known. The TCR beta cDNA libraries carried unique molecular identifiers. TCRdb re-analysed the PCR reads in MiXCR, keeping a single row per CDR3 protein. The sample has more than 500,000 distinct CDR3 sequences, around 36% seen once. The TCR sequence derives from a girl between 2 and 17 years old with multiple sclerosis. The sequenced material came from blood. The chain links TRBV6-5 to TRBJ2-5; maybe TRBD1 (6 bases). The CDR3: CASSYGQNQETQYF. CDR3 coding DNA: TGTGCCAGCAGTTACGGACAGAACCAAGAGACCCAGTACTTC.